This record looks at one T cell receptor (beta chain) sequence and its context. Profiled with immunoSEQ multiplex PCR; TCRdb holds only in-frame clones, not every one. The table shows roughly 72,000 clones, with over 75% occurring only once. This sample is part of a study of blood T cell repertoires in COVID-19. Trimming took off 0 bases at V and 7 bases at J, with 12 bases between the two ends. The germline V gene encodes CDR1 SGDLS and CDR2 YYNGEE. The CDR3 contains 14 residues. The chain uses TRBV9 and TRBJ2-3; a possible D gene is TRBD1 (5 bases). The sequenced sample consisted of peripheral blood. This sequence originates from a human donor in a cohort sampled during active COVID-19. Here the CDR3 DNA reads TGTGCCAGCAGCGTAGATGGCAGGGCCCATACGCAGTATTTT. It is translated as CASSVDGRAHTQYF.